The source of this TCR beta chain is a study of T cells in Graves' hyperthyroidism and ophthalmopathy. The TCR beta CDR3 regions underwent amplification using RNA transcripts as the source. With the HTBI primer set, the TCR CDR3 went through a first round of RT-PCR. Each CDR3 protein gets one entry after TCRdb re-called the multiplex PCR reads with MiXCR. This sample has 370,000 or so distinct CDR3 sequences, with just under 25% found just once. There are 15 residues in the CDR3. Germline V gene sequence: CDR1 MNHEY, CDR2 SVGAGI. Note on this clonotype: A single base separates this from a much larger clone, so it may be a read error.

Material for sequencing was blood. This chain connects TRBV6-5 to TRBJ2-5; the match to TRBD2 covers 11 bases. The sequence derives from a man aged 45 to 65 with Graves' hyperthyroidism. As DNA, the CDR3 is TGTGCCGGCAGTTACGTAGCGGGGGGGCGGGAGACCCAGTACTTC. Protein sequence: CAGSYVAGGRETQYF.